Below are 14 T cell receptor beta chains sequenced from a single sample in a study of blood T cell repertoires in COVID-19. The method was immunoSEQ multiplex PCR; TCRdb's version includes in-frame clones alone and lacks a portion of them. The sample lists 200,000 to 250,000 clones; about nine tenths were seen once. The sample comprised PBMCs or T cells enriched from blood (not recorded which). The receptors were sampled from a man aged 45-65 years who had been exposed to COVID-19.

This chain connects TRBV18 to TRBJ1-5; 10 positions agree with TRBD1. The CDR3 contains 14 residues. Germline lookup yields CDR1 KGHSH and CDR2 LQKENI. V shed 3 bases, J shed 9 bases, and the junction held 5 bases outside the gene matches. CDR3 residues: CASSPTGGPRPQHF. The CDR3 DNA is TGTGCCAGCTCACCGACAGGGGGCCCAAGGCCCCAGCATTTT.

The chain recombines TRBV3-1 (or the pseudogene TRBV3-2) with TRBJ1-1; TRBD1 matches 11 bases. Germline V gene data show CDR1 as LGHDT and CDR2 as YNNKEL (reference sequence). J lost 7 bases, V lost 4 bases, and 8 bases had no gene match. The CDR3 is made up of 15 amino acids. The CDR3 sequence is CASSRKGTGGGEAFF. The DNA for the CDR3 is TGTGCCAGCAGCCGTAAGGGGACAGGGGGGGGTGAAGCTTTCTTT.

The J gene is TRBJ2-3, the V gene TRBV5-1, with 9 bases lining up with TRBD1. The CDR3 runs 17 residues. The V gene end was trimmed by 0 bases and the J gene end by 5 bases; junction bases not matched to a gene: 10. Germline V CDR1 and CDR2: SGHRS, YFSETQ. The CDR3 DNA sequence: TGCGCCAGCAGCTTGGCCCCGGGACAGGGTAGGGGAGATACGCAGTATTTT. This translates into CASSLAPGQGRGDTQYF. Drawing the rest from reference TRBV5-1 and TRBJ2-3, the complete variable domain is KAGVTQTPRYLIKTRGQQVTLSCSPISGHRSVSWYQQTPGQGLQFLFEYFSETQRNKGNFPGRFSGRQFSNSRSEMNVSTLELGDSALYLCASSLAPGQGRGDTQYFGPGTRLTVL.

The V call is TRBV4-1, the J call TRBJ1-2; TRBD1 matches 7 bases. The germline V gene encodes CDR1 MGHRA and CDR2 YSYEKL. The CDR3 totals 15 residues. Unmatched junction bases numbered 7, after V lost 4 bases and J lost 2 bases. The CDR3 bases are TGCGCCAGCAGCCGTACGGGACAGTTAAACTATGGCTACACCTTC. This encodes CASSRTGQLNYGYTF.

J is TRBJ2-5 and V is TRBV4-1; TRBD2 is a possible D gene (7 bases). Germline assignment: CDR1 MGHRA and CDR2 YSYEKL. This CDR3 has 13 amino acids. V lost 1 base and J 9 bases, leaving 12 bases between the germline ends. The CDR3 DNA is TGCGCCAGCAGCCAAGCGGGGGAGGGGGCCCAGTACTTC. Translating it yields CASSQAGEGAQYF.

The chain employs TRBV19 and TRBJ1-3; D remains unclear. V lost 3 bases and J 0 bases, leaving 9 bases between the germline ends. In germline, CDR1 is LNHDA, CDR2 SQIVND (reference sequence). CDR3 length: 15 residues. The CDR3 loop reads CASSIGGFSGNTIYF. The CDR3 nucleotides read TGTGCCAGTAGTATCGGCGGGTTCTCTGGAAACACCATATATTTT. Full variable domain (remainder filled in from reference TRBV19 and TRBJ1-3): DGGITQSPKYLFRKEGQNVTLSCEQNLNHDAMYWYRQDPGQGLRLIYYSQIVNDFQKGDIAEGYSVSREKKESFPLTVTSAQKNPTAFYLCASSIGGFSGNTIYFGEGSWLTVV.

J is TRBJ1-5 and V is TRBV6-5; 8 bases match TRBD1. The CDR3 runs 15 residues. V dropped 5 bases and J dropped 0; count of bases not matched to a gene: 3. Germline CDR1 is MNHEY and CDR2 is SVGAGI. The CDR3 DNA reads TGTGCCAGCAGTAGACAGGGGTATAGCAATCAGCCCCAGCATTTT. The encoded protein is CASSRQGYSNQPQHF.

The chain has TRBV3-1 (or the pseudogene TRBV3-2) and TRBJ1-1; the D is unclear. CDR1 is LGHDT, CDR2 YNNKEL, per germline (reference sequence). The CDR3 spans 12 residues. V gave up 6 bases and J gave up 7 bases, with 12 bases separating them. CDR3 coding DNA: TGTGCCAGCAGGCGAAAGTATGGTGAAGCTTTCTTT. This gives the protein CASRRKYGEAFF.

This chain joins TRBV18 and TRBJ2-1; TRBD2 is a possible D gene (6 bases). CDR1 and CDR2 from the germline V gene are KGHSH and LQKENI. This CDR3 has 13 residues. V was pared by 3 bases and J by 5 bases, with 8 bases between. CDR3 residues: CASSPGLNNEQFF. CDR3 coding DNA: TGTGCCAGCTCACCGGGACTTAACAATGAGCAGTTCTTC.

This chain joins TRBV6-5 and TRBJ2-3, with D uncertain. The CDR3 totals 11 residues. V shed 5 bases and J shed 6 bases, with 6 bases lying between them. The germline V gene encodes CDR1 MNHEY and CDR2 SVGAGI. The CDR3 loop reads CASSHADTQYF. Here the CDR3 DNA reads TGTGCCAGCAGTCACGCGGATACGCAGTATTTT.

V and J are TRBV9 and TRBJ1-6; D uncertain. V was pared by 0 bases and J by 8 bases, with 6 bases between. Germline CDR1 reads SGDLS; CDR2 reads YYNGEE. This CDR3 comprises 13 residues. As DNA, the CDR3 is TGTGCCAGCAGCGTAGGGAGGGATTCACCCCTCCACTTT. It is translated as CASSVGRDSPLHF.

This sequence joins TRBV4-2 and TRBJ2-7; D is possibly TRBD1 (5 bases). The V end lost 0 bases, the J end lost 5 bases, and 20 bases lay between the germline ends. CDR3 length: 17 amino acids. The germline V gene has CDR1 LGHNA and CDR2 YNFKEQ. The CDR3 here is CASSQDLHRSGLDEQYF. For the CDR3, the DNA is TGTGCCAGCAGCCAAGATCTACACCGTTCAGGGCTCGACGAGCAGTACTTC.

The V and J genes are TRBV28 and TRBJ2-7; 8 nucleotides align to TRBD1. Germline lookup yields CDR1 MDHEN and CDR2 SYDVKM. Germline trimming cut 3 bases from V and 2 bases from J; bases unmatched to any gene: 3. This CDR3 comprises 14 residues. CDR3 region: CASSFLDRAYEQYV. CDR3 nucleotide sequence: TGTGCCAGCAGTTTCCTGGACAGGGCCTACGAGCAGTACGTC.

The gene calls are TRBV5-1 and TRBJ2-2; D unclear. The CDR3 sequence is 15 residues long. Trimming shortened V by 0 bases and J by 6 bases, and 12 bases separated the two germline ends. Looked up from germline, CDR1 is SGHRS and CDR2 is YFSETQ. The CDR3 region has the DNA TGCGCCAGCAGCTTGGTAGTAAGTGCTTCCGGGGAGCTGTTTTTT. This encodes CASSLVVSASGELFF.